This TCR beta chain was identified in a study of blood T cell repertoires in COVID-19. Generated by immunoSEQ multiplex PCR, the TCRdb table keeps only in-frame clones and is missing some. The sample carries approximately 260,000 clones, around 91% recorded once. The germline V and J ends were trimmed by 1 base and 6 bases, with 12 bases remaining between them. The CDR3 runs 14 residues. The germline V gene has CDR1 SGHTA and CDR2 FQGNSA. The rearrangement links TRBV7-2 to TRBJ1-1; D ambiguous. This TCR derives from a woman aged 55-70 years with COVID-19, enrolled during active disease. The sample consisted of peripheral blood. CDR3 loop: CASSLVVTEAEAFF. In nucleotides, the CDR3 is TGTGCCAGCAGCTTAGTAGTCACCGAGGCTGAAGCTTTCTTT. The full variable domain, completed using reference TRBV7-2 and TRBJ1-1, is GAGVSQSPSNKVTEKGKDVELRCDPISGHTALYWYRQSLGQGLEFLIYFQGNSAPDKSGLPSDRFSAERTGGSVSTLTIQRTQQEDSAVYLCASSLVVTEAEAFFGQGTRLTVV.